Each of the 8 T cell receptor beta chains below was sequenced from the same sample in a study of human T cells and chemical hapten exposure. TCRdb re-called the RACE reads with MiXCR, one entry per CDR3 protein. Counted here are 100,000 to 150,000 distinct CDR3 sequences, about 9.4% occurring once; the ten biggest clones make up about 1.8%. As for time point: healthy volunteer bleed at 2 weeks. Total RNA was isolated from whole blood that had not been fractionated. Sequencing used whole blood. These receptors all stem from a male donor in good health. Some clones in this sample may be carry-over from other donors' samples.

The chain links TRBV5-1 to TRBJ1-2, with unresolved D. Germline V lookup: CDR1 SGHRS, CDR2 YFSETQ. V was clipped by 6 bases and J by 0 bases, with 18 bases between them. The CDR3 totals 16 residues. Here the CDR3 DNA reads TGCGCCAGCAAGGTGGCAGCCACCGGTACTAACTATGGCTACACCTTC. Its translation is CASKVAATGTNYGYTF.

There are many counts of this clonotype. The chain combines TRBV5-6 with TRBJ1-5; a weak D match, TRBD1 (5 bases). The CDR3 length is 14 residues. Germline V CDR1 and CDR2: SGHDT, YYEEEE. Trimming cost V 3 bases and J 8 bases, with 15 bases left between them. CDR3 sequence: CASSSQGFEKPQHF. DNA for the CDR3: TGTGCCAGCAGCTCCCAGGGTTTTGAAAAGCCCCAGCATTTT.

This clonotype was detected ten times or more. Here the CDR3 reads CSARVRGSSYNEQFF. The CDR3 nucleotides are TGCAGTGCTAGAGTTAGGGGTAGCTCCTACAATGAGCAGTTCTTC. The chain is built from TRBV20-1 and TRBJ2-1, with a tentative D call TRBD1 (5 bases). The CDR3 is made up of 15 amino acids. Trimming removed 1 base from V and 0 bases from J, with 10 bases in between. CDR1 and CDR2 from the germline V gene are DFQATT and SNEGSKA (reference sequence).

This clonotype has ten or more counts. The V and J genes are TRBV12-3 or TRBV12-4 and TRBJ1-1; D is possibly TRBD1 (5 bases). This CDR3 contains 15 residues. Trimming took 4 bases from V and 0 from J, leaving 12 bases between them. CDR3 in amino acids: CASSSPRVVNTEAFF. The DNA for the CDR3 is TGTGCCAGCAGTTCCCCCAGGGTGGTGAACACTGAAGCTTTCTTT.

The V call is TRBV2, the J call TRBJ2-1; D is unresolved. Deletions cut 7 bases from V and 0 bases from J, with 13 bases between. CDR3 length: 15 amino acids. CDR1 SNHLY and CDR2 FYNNEI come from the germline V gene. CDR3 DNA sequence: TGTGCCAGCACCGGGTTACGCAGCTCCTACAATGAGCAGTTCTTC. Residues: CASTGLRSSYNEQFF.

This clonotype was seen ten or more times. V and J are TRBV7-2 and TRBJ2-5, with D perhaps matching TRBD1 (5 bases). The germline CDR1 and CDR2 sequences are SGHTA and FQGNSA. Trimming left V 1 base short and J 0 bases short, with 6 bases between. The CDR3 spans 14 residues. The CDR3 spells CASSLGQHQETQYF. CDR3 bases: TGTGCCAGCAGCTTAGGACAGCACCAAGAGACCCAGTACTTC.

The V gene is TRBV19, the J gene TRBJ2-7; maybe TRBD2 (5 bases). Trimming removed 0 bases at V and 3 bases at J, with 15 bases between. The germline gives CDR1 LNHDA, CDR2 SQIVND (reference sequence). The CDR3 length is 16 residues. CDR3 coding DNA: TGTGCCAGTAGTATAGATCTAGGCGGGCGATTCTACGAGCAGTACTTC. As protein: CASSIDLGGRFYEQYF.

The table lists this clonotype with many counts. J is TRBJ1-1 and V is TRBV7-4, with a weak D call TRBD1 (6 bases). The germline V and J ends were trimmed by 5 bases and 0 bases, with 13 bases remaining between them. The CDR3 spans 15 residues. Looked up from germline, CDR1 is SGHVT and CDR2 is SQSDAQ. CDR3 in DNA: TGTGCCAGCAGCCAAGGGGGGGGCCTGAACACTGAAGCTTTCTTT. It yields the protein CASSQGGGLNTEAFF.